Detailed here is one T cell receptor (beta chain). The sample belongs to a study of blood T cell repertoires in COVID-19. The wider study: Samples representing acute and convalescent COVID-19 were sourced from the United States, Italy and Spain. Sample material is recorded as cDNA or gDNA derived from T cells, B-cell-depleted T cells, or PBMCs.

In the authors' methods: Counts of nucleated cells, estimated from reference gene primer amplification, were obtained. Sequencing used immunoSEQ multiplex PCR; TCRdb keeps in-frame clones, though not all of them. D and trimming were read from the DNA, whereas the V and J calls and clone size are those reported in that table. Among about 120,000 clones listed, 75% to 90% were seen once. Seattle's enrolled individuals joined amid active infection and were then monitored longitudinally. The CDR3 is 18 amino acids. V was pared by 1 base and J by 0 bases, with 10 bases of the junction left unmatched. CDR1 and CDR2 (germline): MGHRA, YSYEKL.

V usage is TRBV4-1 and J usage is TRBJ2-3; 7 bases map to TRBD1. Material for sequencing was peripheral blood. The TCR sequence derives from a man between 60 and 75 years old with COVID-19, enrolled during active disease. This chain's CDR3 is CASSQVPTGAPSTDTQYF. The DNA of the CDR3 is TGCGCCAGCAGCCAAGTTCCCACAGGGGCTCCTAGCACAGATACGCAGTATTTT.